The clone carrying this T cell receptor beta chain was recorded a few times. This entry comes from a study of T-cell reconstitution after alpha-beta-depleted transplantation in children. Trimming took 3 bases from V and 3 from J, leaving 9 bases between them. In germline, CDR1 is SQVTM, CDR2 ANQGSEA. The CDR3 spans 13 residues. Library preparation (for TCRbeta) was performed with unique molecular identifiers. MiXCR, run by TCRdb on the PCR reads, gives a single entry per CDR3 protein. The repertoire holds about 500,000 distinct CDR3 sequences, with approximately 30% as singletons. The chain carries TRBV29-1 and TRBJ1-5; no clear D gene. The sequence was obtained from a human donor who donated a stem cell graft to a child with aplastic anemia. Sequenced here: PBMCs from the stem cell graft donor, sampled from the stem cell graft. CDR3 nucleotides: TGCAGCGTTGAGGAGAACAACAATCAGCCCCAGCATTTT. It translates to CSVEENNNQPQHF.